This T cell receptor beta chain was profiled in a study of blood T cells in healthy people across ages. Only a few counts were recorded for this clonotype. Its specificity is unknown. Study observations and caveats: Per-million-T-cell TCR beta diversity fell roughly linearly with age.

This CDR3 region has 16 residues. Germline V gene lookup returns CDR1 SGHTA and CDR2 FQGNSA. Between the trimmed V and J ends, which lost 1 base and 0 bases, there was a span of 10 bases. Alongside a J-beta primer mix, a sample-barcoded 5' primer served in a second PCR lasting roughly 7 to 11 cycles. TCRdb fed the 5' RACE reads into MiXCR, producing one record per CDR3 protein. Of roughly 1 million distinct CDR3 sequences listed, approximately 25% were seen once; the top ten hold around 0.75%. The same sample was also used in a study of T cells of mothers and their children.

Sequenced: blood. The V and J genes are TRBV7-2 and TRBJ2-1, with D perhaps matching TRBD1 or TRBD2 (5 bases each). This clonotype originated in a girl aged 2 to 10 in good health. This CDR3 is CASSLVTGTSYNEQFF. CDR3 in DNA: TGTGCCAGCAGCTTAGTTACGGGGACCTCCTACAATGAGCAGTTCTTC.